This section outlines one T cell receptor (beta chain) sequence together with its context. Its antigen is currently unknown. Sequencing used immunoSEQ multiplex PCR; TCRdb keeps in-frame clones, though not all of them. The top ten hold over 1.5% of the sample, which has 95,000 to 150,000 clones, around nine tenths seen once. The sample belongs to a study of T cell responses to AZD1222 COVID-19 vaccine. Study-wide points: Increases in Spike-specific TCR breadth and depth were seen after two AZD1222 doses. Among AZD1222 vaccinees, only six or seven were seropositive at baseline.

The CDR3 consists of 14 residues. Germline V lookup: CDR1 LGHDT, CDR2 YNNKEL (reference sequence). Trimming removed 2 bases at V and 8 bases at J, with 10 bases between. Sample: peripheral blood, taken on day 0 of AZD1222 vaccination. The V gene is TRBV3-1 (or the pseudogene TRBV3-2), the J gene TRBJ1-6; D is ambiguous. This TCR came from an adult in good health. CDR3 loop: CASSQLGLDSPLHF. The CDR3 DNA sequence: TGTGCCAGCAGCCAACTAGGGTTGGATTCACCCCTCCACTTT.